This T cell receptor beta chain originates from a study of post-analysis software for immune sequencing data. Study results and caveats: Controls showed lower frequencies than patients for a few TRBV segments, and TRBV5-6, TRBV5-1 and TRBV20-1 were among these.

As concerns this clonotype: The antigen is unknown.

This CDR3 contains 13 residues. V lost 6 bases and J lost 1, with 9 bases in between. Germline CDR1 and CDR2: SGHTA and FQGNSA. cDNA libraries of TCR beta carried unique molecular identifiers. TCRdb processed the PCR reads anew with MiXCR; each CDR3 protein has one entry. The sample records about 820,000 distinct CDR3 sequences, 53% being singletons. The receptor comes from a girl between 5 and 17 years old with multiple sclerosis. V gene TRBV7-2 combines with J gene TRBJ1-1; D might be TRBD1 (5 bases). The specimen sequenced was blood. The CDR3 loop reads CASRRGGNTEAFF. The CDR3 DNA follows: TGTGCCAGCAGGAGGGGAGGGAACACTGAAGCTTTCTTT.